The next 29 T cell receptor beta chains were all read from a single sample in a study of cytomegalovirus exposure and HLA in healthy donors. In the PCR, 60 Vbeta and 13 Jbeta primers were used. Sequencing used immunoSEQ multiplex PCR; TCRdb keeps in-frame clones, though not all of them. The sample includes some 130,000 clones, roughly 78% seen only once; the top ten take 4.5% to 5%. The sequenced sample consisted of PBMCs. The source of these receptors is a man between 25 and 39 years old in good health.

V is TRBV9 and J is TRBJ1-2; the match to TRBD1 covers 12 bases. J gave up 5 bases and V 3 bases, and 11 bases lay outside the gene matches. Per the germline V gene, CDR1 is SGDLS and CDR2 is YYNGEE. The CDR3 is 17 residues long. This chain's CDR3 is CASSGGGQGALGYGYTF. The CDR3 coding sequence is TGTGCCAGCAGCGGGGGGGGACAGGGGGCCCTGGGGTATGGCTACACCTTC. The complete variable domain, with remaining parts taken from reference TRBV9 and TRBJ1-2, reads DSGVTQTPKHLITATGQRVTLRCSPRSGDLSVYWYQQSLDQGLQFLIQYYNGEERAKGNILERFSAQQFPDLHSELNLSSLELGDSALYFCASSGGGQGALGYGYTFGSGTRLTVV.

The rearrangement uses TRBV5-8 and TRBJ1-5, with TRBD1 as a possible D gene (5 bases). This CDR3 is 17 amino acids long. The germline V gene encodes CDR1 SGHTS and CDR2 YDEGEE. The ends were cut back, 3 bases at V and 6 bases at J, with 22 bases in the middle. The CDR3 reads CASSSSRDGGFFQPQHF. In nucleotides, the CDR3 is TGTGCCAGCAGCTCCTCAAGGGACGGGGGTTTTTTTCAGCCCCAGCATTTT.

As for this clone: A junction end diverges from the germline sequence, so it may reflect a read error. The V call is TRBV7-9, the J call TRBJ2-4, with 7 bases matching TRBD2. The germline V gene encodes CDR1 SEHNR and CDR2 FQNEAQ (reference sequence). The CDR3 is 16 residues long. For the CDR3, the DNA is TGTTCCAGCAGCTTATTCGCGGGAGCCTTCAAAAACATTCAGTACTTC. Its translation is CSSSLFAGAFKNIQYF.

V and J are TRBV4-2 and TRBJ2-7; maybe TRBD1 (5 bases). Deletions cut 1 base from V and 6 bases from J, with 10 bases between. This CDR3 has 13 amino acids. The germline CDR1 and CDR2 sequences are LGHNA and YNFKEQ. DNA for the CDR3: TGTGCCAGCAGCCAAGGGTGGGGCGGCGAGCAGTACTTC. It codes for CASSQGWGGEQYF.

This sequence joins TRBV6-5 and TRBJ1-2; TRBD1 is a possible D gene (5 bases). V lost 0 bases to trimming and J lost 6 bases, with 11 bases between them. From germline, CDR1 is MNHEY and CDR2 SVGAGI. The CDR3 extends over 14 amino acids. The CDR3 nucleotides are TGTGCCAGCAGTTACTCGATTCAGGGAAATGGCTACACCTTC. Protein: CASSYSIQGNGYTF.

The CDR3 bases are TGTGCCAGTGGCACTGGGGCAGCTCGCTACACCTTC. Encoded protein: CASGTGAARYTF. This chain links TRBV27 with TRBJ1-2; tentative D call: TRBD1 (5 bases). Trimming cost V 9 bases and J 9 bases, with 17 bases left between them. Germline values: CDR1 MNHEY, CDR2 SMNVEV (reference sequence). The CDR3 covers 12 residues.

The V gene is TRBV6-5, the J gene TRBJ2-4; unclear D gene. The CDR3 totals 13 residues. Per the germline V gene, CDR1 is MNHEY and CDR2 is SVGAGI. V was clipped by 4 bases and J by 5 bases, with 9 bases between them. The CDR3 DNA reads TGTGCCAGCAGTTCGGGTACGGAAAACATTCAGTACTTC. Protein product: CASSSGTENIQYF.

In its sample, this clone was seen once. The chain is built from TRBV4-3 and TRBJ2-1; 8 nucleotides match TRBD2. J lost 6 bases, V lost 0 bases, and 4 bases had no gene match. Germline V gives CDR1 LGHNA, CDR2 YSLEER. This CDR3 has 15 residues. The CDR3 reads CASSQEGLAGNEQFF. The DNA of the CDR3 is TGCGCCAGCAGCCAAGAAGGGCTAGCGGGCAATGAGCAGTTCTTC.

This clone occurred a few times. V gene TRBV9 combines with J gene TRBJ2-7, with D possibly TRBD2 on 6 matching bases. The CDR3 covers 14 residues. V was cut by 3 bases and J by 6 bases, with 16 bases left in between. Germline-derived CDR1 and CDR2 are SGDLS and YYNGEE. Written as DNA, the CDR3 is TGTGCCAGCAGCGCGCGACCCGGAGGGGCCGAGCAGTACTTC. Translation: CASSARPGGAEQYF.

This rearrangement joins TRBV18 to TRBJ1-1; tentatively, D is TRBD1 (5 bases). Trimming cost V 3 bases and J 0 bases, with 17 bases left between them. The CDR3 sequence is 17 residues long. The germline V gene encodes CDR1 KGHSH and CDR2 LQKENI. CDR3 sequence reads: CASSPYRTTGVNTEAFF. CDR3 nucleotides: TGTGCCAGCTCACCTTACAGGACTACTGGAGTGAACACTGAAGCTTTCTTT.

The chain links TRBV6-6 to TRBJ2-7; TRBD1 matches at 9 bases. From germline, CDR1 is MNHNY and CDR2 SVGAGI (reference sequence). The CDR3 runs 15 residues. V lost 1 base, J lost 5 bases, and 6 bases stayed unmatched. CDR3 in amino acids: CASSYLGTGLHEQYF. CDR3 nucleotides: TGTGCCAGCAGTTACTTGGGGACAGGGTTGCACGAGCAGTACTTC.

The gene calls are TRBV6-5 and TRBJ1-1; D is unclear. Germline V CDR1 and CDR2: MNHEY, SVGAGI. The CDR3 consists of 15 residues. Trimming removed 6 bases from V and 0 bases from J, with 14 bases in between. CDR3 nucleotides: TGTGCCAGCAGCCGAACGGTGGGCATGAACACTGAAGCTTTCTTT. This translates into CASSRTVGMNTEAFF.

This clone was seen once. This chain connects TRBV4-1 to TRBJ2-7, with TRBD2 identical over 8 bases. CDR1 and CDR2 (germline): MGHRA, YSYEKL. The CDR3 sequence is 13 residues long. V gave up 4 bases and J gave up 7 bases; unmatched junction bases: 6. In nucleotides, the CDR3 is TGCGCCAGCAGCCGCACCCCTAGCGGGGAGCAGTACTTC. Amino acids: CASSRTPSGEQYF.

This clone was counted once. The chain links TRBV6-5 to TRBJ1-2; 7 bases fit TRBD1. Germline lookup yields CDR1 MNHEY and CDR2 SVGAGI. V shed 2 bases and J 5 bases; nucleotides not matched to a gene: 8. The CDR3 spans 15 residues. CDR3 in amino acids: CASSYGGGGLYGYTF. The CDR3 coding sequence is TGTGCCAGCAGTTACGGAGGAGGGGGCTTGTATGGCTACACCTTC.

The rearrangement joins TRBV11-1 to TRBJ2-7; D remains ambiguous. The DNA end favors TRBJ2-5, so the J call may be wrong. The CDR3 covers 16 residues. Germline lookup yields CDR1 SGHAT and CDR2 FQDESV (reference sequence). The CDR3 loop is CASSLGSASARETQYF. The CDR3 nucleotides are TGTGCCAGCAGCTTAGGTTCAGCATCGGCACGGGAGACCCAGTACTTC.

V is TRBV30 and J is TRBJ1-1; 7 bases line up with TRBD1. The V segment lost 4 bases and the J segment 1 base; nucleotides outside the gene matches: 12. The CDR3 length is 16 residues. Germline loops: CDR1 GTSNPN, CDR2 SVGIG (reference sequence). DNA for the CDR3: TGTGCCTGGACTGTACACAGGGGTAAAGGGAACACTGAAGCTTTCTTT. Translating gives CAWTVHRGKGNTEAFF.

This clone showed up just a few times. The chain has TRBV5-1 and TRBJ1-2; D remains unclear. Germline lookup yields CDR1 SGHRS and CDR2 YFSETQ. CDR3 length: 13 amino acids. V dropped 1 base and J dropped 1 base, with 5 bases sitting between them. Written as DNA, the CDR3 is TGCGCCAGCAGCTTGACAGATAACTATGGCTACACCTTC. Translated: CASSLTDNYGYTF.

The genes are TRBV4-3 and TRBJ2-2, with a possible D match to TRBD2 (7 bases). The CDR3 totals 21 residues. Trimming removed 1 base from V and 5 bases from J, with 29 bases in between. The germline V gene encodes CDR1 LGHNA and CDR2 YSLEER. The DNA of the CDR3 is TGCGCCAGCAGCCAAGCTAGGCGGGAACCTAGGGGGGGGAAAAAAACCGGGGAGCTGTTTTTT. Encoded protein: CASSQARREPRGGKKTGELFF.

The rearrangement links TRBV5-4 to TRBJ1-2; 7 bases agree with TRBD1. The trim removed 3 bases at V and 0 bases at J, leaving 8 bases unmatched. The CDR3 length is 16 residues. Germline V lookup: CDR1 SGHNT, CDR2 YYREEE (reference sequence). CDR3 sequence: CASSSGSQGANYGYTF. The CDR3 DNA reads TGTGCCAGCAGCTCCGGTAGCCAGGGGGCTAACTATGGCTACACCTTC.

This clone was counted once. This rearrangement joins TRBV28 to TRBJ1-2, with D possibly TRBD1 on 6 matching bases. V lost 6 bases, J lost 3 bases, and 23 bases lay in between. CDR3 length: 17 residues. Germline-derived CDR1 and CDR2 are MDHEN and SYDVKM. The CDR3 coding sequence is TGTGCCAGCAGCTCCCCAGGGACAAATCTCGGAGACTATGGCTACACCTTC. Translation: CASSSPGTNLGDYGYTF.

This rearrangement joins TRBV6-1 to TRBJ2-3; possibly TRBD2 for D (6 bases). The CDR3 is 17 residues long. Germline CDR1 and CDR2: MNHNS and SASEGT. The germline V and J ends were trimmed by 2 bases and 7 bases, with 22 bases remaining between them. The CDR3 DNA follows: TGTGCCAGCAGTGAACCCGCGACTGACGTCGGGAGATATACGCAGTATTTT. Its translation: CASSEPATDVGRYTQYF.

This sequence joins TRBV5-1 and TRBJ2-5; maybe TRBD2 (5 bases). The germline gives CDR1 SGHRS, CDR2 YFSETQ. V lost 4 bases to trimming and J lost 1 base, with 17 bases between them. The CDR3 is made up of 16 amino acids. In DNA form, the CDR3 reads TGCGCCAGCAGCCAGGACGGGGAACGGACCCAAGAGACCCAGTACTTC. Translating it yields CASSQDGERTQETQYF.

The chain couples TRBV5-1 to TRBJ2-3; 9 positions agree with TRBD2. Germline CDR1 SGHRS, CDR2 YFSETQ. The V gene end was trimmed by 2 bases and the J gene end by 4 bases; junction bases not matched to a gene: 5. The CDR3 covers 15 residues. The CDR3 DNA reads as TGCGCCAGCAGCTTCCGGCGGGAGGGCCCAGATACGCAGTATTTT. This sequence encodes CASSFRREGPDTQYF.

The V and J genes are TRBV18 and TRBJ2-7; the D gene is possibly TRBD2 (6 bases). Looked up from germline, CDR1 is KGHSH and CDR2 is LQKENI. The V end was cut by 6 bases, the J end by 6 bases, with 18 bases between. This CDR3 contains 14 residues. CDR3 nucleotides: TGTGCCAGCTCGGACTACGCGGGGCGACGCGAGCAGTACTTC. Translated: CASSDYAGRREQYF.

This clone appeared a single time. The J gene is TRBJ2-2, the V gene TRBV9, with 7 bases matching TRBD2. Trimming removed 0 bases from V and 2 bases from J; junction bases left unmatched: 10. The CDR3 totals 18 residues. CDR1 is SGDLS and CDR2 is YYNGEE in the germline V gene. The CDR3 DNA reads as TGTGCCAGCAGCGTAGTAGGACTAGGGGCGGTAAACACCGGGGAGCTGTTTTTT. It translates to CASSVVGLGAVNTGELFF.

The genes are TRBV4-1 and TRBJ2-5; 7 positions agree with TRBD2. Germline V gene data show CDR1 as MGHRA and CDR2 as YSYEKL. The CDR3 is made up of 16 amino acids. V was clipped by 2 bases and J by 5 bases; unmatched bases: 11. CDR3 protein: CASSQFPGLSRETQYF. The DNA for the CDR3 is TGCGCCAGCAGCCAATTTCCGGGACTATCAAGGGAGACCCAGTACTTC.

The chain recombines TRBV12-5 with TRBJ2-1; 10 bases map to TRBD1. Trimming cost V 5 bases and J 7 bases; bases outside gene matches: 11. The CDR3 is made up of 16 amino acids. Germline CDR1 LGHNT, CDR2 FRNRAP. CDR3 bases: TGTGCTAGTGGTCTAAGACCGGGACAGGGGACGAATGAGCAGTTCTTC. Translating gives CASGLRPGQGTNEQFF.

The CDR3 region has the DNA TGTGCCAGCAGTTCGAGCGGGGGACACTACGAGCAGTACTTC. As protein: CASSSSGGHYEQYF. V and J are TRBV6-6 and TRBJ2-7; 8 nucleotides line up with TRBD2. The ends lost 4 bases at V and 3 bases at J; junction bases unmatched: 5. The CDR3 is 14 amino acids. Per the germline V gene, CDR1 is MNHNY and CDR2 is SVGAGI (reference sequence).

This chain's CDR3 is CASASSGTNNEQFF. The DNA of the CDR3 is TGCGCCAGCGCCTCTAGCGGGACAAACAATGAGCAGTTCTTC. The rearrangement joins TRBV5-1 to TRBJ2-1, with 9 positions matching TRBD2. J lost 5 bases, V lost 7 bases, and 7 bases had no gene match. The CDR3 is 14 amino acids. Germline-derived CDR1 and CDR2 are SGHRS and YFSETQ.